This TCR beta chain originates from a study of human CD8 memory T cell subsets. Study-wide findings and caveats: Diversity in stem-like memory and precursor exhausted T cells was similarly high, unlike effector memory cells.

The authors made TCR beta libraries using UMI-labeled 5' RACE. Per the original methods: Whatever TCR beta library was examined, it held from 2,500 to 3,000 up to about 18,000 functional CDR3 beta clonotypes. No DNA is given; TCRdb re-called the 5' RACE reads and lists each CDR3 protein once. These V and J calls rely on TCRdb rather than the paper's analysis. The sample table includes 9,500 to 11,000 distinct CDR3 sequences. Germline V CDR1 and CDR2: MGHRA, YSYEKL. This CDR3 spans 16 amino acids. Points on this clonotype: Antigen unknown.

The chain carries TRBV4-1 and TRBJ2-5; TCRdb returns TRBD2, unconfirmable since there is no DNA. Input material: CD8+ T cells from PBMCs. The TCR originated in a human donor in good health. CDR3 in amino acids: CASSQAGLAGSETQYF.